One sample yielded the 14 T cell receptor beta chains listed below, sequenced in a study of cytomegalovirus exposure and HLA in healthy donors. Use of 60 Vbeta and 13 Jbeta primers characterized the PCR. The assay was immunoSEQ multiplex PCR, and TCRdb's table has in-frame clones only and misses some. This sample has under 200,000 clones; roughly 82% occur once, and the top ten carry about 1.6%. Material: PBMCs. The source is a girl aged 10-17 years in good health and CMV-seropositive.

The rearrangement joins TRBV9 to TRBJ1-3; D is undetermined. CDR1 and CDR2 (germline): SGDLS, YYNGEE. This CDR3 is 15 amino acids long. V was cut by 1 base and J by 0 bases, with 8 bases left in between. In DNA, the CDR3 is TGTGCCAGCAGCGTAACCGGTCTCTCTGGAAACACCATATATTTT. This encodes CASSVTGLSGNTIYF.

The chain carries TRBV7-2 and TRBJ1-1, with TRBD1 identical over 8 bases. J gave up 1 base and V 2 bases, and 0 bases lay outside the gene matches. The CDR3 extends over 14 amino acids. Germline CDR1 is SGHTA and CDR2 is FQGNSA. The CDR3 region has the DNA TGTGCCAGCAGCTTACAGGGGGCGAACACTGAAGCTTTCTTT. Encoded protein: CASSLQGANTEAFF.

CDR3 sequence (DNA): TGTGCCAGCAGCTTAGTGGGGACAGGTCAAGGGGGCCGTGGCTACACCTTC. Translated: CASSLVGTGQGGRGYTF. The chain links TRBV7-9 to TRBJ1-2; TRBD1 matches 8 bases. Looked up from germline, CDR1 is SEHNR and CDR2 is FQNEAQ (reference sequence). This CDR3 region has 17 residues. J gave up 7 bases and V 1 base, and 14 bases lay outside the gene matches.

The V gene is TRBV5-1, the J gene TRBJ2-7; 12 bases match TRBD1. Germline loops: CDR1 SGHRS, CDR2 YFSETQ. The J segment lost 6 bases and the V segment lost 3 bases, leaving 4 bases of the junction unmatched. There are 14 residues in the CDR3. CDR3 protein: CASSWDRGRAEQYF. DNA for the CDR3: TGCGCCAGCAGCTGGGACAGGGGGCGCGCCGAGCAGTACTTC.

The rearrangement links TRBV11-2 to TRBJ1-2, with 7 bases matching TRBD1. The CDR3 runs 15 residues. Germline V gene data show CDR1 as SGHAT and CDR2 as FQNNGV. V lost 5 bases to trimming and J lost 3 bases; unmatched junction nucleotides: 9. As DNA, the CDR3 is TGTGCCAGCAGCCGTGAAGTAGGGACAGACTATGGCTACACCTTC. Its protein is CASSREVGTDYGYTF.

CDR3 sequence reads: CASSLGQNYGYTF. CDR3 in DNA: TGTGCCAGCAGCTTGGGACAGAACTATGGCTACACCTTC. The rearrangement uses TRBV5-4 and TRBJ1-2, with D tentatively TRBD1 (5 bases). This CDR3 contains 13 residues. Trimming took off 0 bases at V and 2 bases at J, with 5 bases between the two ends. Germline CDR1 reads SGHNT; CDR2 reads YYREEE (reference sequence).

CDR3 protein: CASSLGTGGPDTQYF. Written as DNA, the CDR3 is TGTGCCAGCAGCTTAGGGACAGGTGGCCCAGATACGCAGTATTTT. V is TRBV11-3 and J is TRBJ2-3; TRBD1 aligns across 7 bases. Germline CDR1 reads SGHNT; CDR2 reads YENEEA. The CDR3 is made up of 15 amino acids. V trimming: 1 base; J trimming: 4 bases; junction bases outside the gene matches: 5.

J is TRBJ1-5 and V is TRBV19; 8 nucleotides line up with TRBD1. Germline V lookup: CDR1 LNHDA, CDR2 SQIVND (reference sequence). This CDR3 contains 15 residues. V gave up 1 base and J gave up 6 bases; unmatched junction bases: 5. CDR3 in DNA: TGTGCCAGTAGTATAGGTCAGGGGGCGAGTCAGCCCCAGCATTTT. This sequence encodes CASSIGQGASQPQHF.

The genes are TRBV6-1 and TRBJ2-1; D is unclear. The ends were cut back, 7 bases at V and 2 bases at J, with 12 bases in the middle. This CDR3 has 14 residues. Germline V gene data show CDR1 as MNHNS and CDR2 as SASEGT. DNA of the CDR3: TGTGCCAGCAAGACGGGTAGCCCCTACAATGAGCAGTTCTTC. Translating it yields CASKTGSPYNEQFF.

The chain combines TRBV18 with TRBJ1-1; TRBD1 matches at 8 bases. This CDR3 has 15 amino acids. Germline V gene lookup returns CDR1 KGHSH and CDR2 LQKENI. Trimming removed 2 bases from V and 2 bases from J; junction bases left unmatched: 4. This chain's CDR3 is CASSPTDRGNTEAFF. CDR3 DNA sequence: TGTGCCAGCTCACCAACCGACAGGGGAAACACTGAAGCTTTCTTT.

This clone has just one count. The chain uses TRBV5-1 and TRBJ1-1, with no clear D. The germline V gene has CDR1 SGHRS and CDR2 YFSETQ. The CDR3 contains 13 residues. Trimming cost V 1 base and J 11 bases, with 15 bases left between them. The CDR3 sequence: CASSLREQREAFF. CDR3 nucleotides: TGCGCCAGCAGCTTGCGAGAGCAGCGAGAGGCTTTCTTT.

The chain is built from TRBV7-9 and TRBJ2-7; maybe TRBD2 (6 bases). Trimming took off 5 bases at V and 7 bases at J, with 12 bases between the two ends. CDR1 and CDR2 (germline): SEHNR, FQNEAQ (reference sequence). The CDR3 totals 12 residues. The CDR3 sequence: CASSLIGTEQYF. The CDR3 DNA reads TGTGCCAGCAGCCTCATCGGGACTGAGCAGTACTTC.

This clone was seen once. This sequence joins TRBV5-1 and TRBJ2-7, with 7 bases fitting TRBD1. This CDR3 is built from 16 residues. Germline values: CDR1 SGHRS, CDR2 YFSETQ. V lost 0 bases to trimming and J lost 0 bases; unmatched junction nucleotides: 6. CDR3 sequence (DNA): TGCGCCAGCAGCTTGGGAAACCGGGACAGCTCCTACGAGCAGTACTTC. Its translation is CASSLGNRDSSYEQYF.

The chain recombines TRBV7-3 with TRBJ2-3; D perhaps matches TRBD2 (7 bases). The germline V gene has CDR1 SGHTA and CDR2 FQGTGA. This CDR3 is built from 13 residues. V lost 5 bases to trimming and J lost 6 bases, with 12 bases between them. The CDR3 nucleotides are TGTGCCAGCAGCCGCGGGGGCCCCGATACGCAGTATTTT. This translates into CASSRGGPDTQYF.